The 5 T cell receptor beta chains reported below all come from one sample, sequenced in a study of CD8 T cells in ankylosing spondylitis (dated by TCRdb to about 2017). Library preparation was by 5' RACE. Sequencing instrument: Illumina HiSeq 2500. The raw public reads went through TCRdb reprocessing: fastp at Q25, MiXCR clone calling, in-frame beta chains kept. Identical CDR3 proteins give one entry, which carries the most common genes and DNA. Here the sample has around 150,000 distinct CDR3 sequences; under 55% occur a single time. 15% of the sample belongs to the ten largest clones. Sequencing was done on a sample of synovial fluid, either unsorted or a sorted T cell fraction (not recorded which). The receptors were sampled from a male donor with ankylosing spondylitis.

The chain joins TRBV12-3 or TRBV12-4 to TRBJ1-2; D not resolved. CDR3 length equals 12 residues. The germline V and J ends were trimmed by 5 bases and 8 bases, with 12 bases remaining between them. CDR3: CASSPNLGGYTF. The CDR3 DNA is TGTGCCAGCAGTCCCAACTTGGGCGGCTACACCTTC.

The chain links TRBV12-3 or TRBV12-4 to TRBJ2-3; D perhaps matches TRBD2 (6 bases). Between the trimmed V and J ends, which lost 1 base and 3 bases, there was a span of 14 bases. CDR3 size: 16 residues. The CDR3 DNA is TGTGCCAGCAGTTTAGGGTCCTGGGAGGAAACAGATACGCAGTATTTT. It yields the protein CASSLGSWEETDTQYF.

Many counts were recorded for this clonotype. The chain employs TRBV6-1 and TRBJ2-1, with 8 bases that match TRBD2. This CDR3 contains 13 residues. After removal of 8 bases from V and 8 bases from J, the junction contained 8 bases not matched to a gene. Germline CDR1 and CDR2: MNHNS and SASEGT. This CDR3 is CASEEREGYEQFF. CDR3 nucleotide sequence: TGTGCCAGCGAGGAACGGGAGGGGTATGAGCAGTTCTTC.

CDR3 sequence (DNA): TGTGCCTGGAGTGGACAGGGCCTATCCCAATACGAGCAGTACTTC. Encoded protein: CAWSGQGLSQYEQYF. This chain links TRBV30 with TRBJ2-7, with 7 bases matching TRBD1. Germline loops: CDR1 GTSNPN, CDR2 SVGIG (reference sequence). The CDR3 has 15 residues. V lost 1 base and J lost 4; bases outside the gene matches: 10. Drawing the rest from reference TRBV30 and TRBJ2-7, the complete variable domain is SQTIHQWPATLVQPVGSPLSLECTVEGTSNPNLYWYRQAAGRGLQLLFYSVGIGQISSEVPQNLSASRPQDRQFILSSKKLLLSDSGFYLCAWSGQGLSQYEQYFGPGTRLTVT.

This rearrangement joins TRBV11-3 to TRBJ2-2; 8 nucleotides align to TRBD2. V was clipped by 4 bases and J by 0 bases; unmatched bases: 1. CDR1 is SGHNT and CDR2 is YENEEA in the germline V gene. The CDR3 length is 15 residues. CDR3 in amino acids: CASSSGGPNTGELFF. Here the CDR3 DNA reads TGTGCCAGCAGCTCGGGAGGGCCGAACACCGGGGAGCTGTTTTTT.